Below, 5 T cell receptor beta chains from the same sample are listed, as sequenced in a study of blood T cell repertoires in COVID-19. Some clones are missing from TCRdb's copy, which holds only in-frame ones; the method was immunoSEQ multiplex PCR. This sample has roughly 330,000 clones, with 70% to 90% found just once. The sample consisted of PBMCs or T cells enriched from blood (not recorded which). Source of these receptors: a woman aged 25 to 39 who had recovered from COVID-19.

The chain employs TRBV30 and TRBJ2-2, with 8 bases lining up with TRBD2. After removal of 5 bases from V and 3 bases from J, the junction contained 2 bases not matched to a gene. This CDR3 comprises 13 residues. Germline values: CDR1 GTSNPN, CDR2 SVGIG (reference sequence). The CDR3 reads CAWQTSDTGELFF. The CDR3 DNA reads as TGTGCCTGGCAGACTAGCGACACCGGGGAGCTGTTTTTT.

The chain has TRBV19 and TRBJ1-4, with D uncertain. CDR1 and CDR2 (germline): LNHDA, SQIVND (reference sequence). The CDR3 is 14 residues long. The V and J ends lost 4 bases and 7 bases respectively, with 13 bases between them. The CDR3: CASSKTAGIEKLFF. The CDR3 region has the DNA TGTGCCAGTAGTAAGACTGCGGGGATTGAAAAACTGTTTTTT.

This chain joins TRBV3-1 (or the pseudogene TRBV3-2) and TRBJ2-2, with D perhaps matching TRBD1 (5 bases). The V gene lost 3 bases and the J gene lost 0 bases, with 17 bases spanning the gap. The germline V gene has CDR1 LGHDT and CDR2 YNNKEL (reference sequence). The CDR3 is made up of 18 amino acids. CDR3 bases: TGTGCCAGCAGCCACCAATCCCTGACAGTCGCGAACACCGGGGAGCTGTTTTTT. Its protein product is CASSHQSLTVANTGELFF.

This clone was counted only a few times. The chain carries TRBV6-5 and TRBJ1-2; the D is unclear. In germline, CDR1 is MNHEY, CDR2 SVGAGI. The V end was cut by 7 bases, the J end by 0 bases, with 15 bases between. The length of the CDR3 is 15 residues. CDR3 loop: CASIVGELSNYGYTF. CDR3 sequence (DNA): TGTGCCAGCATCGTCGGGGAACTTTCTAACTATGGCTACACCTTC.

This clone was seen just once. This rearrangement joins TRBV5-1 to TRBJ2-6, with 8 nucleotides matching TRBD1. The CDR3 runs 18 residues. Germline CDR1 is SGHRS and CDR2 is YFSETQ. Trimming cost V 0 bases and J 1 base; bases outside gene matches: 6. The chain's CDR3 is CASSLVGQGPSGANVLTF. The DNA for the CDR3 is TGCGCCAGCAGCTTGGTTGGACAGGGTCCTTCTGGGGCCAACGTCCTGACTTTC. Full variable domain (rest looked up from reference TRBV5-1 and TRBJ2-6): KAGVTQTPRYLIKTRGQQVTLSCSPISGHRSVSWYQQTPGQGLQFLFEYFSETQRNKGNFPGRFSGRQFSNSRSEMNVSTLELGDSALYLCASSLVGQGPSGANVLTFGAGSRLTVL.